The clone carrying this TCR beta chain was found a few times. Its matching antigen is unknown. This sample stems from a study of cytomegalovirus exposure and HLA in healthy donors. In the PCR, 60 Vbeta and 13 Jbeta primers were used. Clones were read by immunoSEQ multiplex PCR, and TCRdb kept only the in-frame ones, dropping some. The sample includes around 130,000 clones, around four fifths of them seen just once. The CDR3 loop spans 15 amino acids. Losses at the gene ends were 3 bases for V and 6 bases for J; bases not matched to a gene: 6. Germline loops: CDR1 MGHDK, CDR2 SYGVNS. Study-level findings and limits: The listing of roughly 160 TCR beta chains classed them as cytomegalovirus-associated. Reportedly, TCR beta sequences accurately predicted HLA-A and HLA-B alleles in most subjects.

The TCR originated in a woman aged 40 to 50 in good health and CMV-seropositive. J is TRBJ2-7 and V is TRBV25-1; 12 bases map to TRBD1. The sequenced sample consisted of PBMCs. The DNA for the CDR3 is TGTGCCAGCAGTGACCCCGGGACAGGGGGCTGCGAGCAGTACTTC. Its protein is CASSDPGTGGCEQYF.